A single sample is the source of the 4 T cell receptor beta chains below, sequenced in a study of vaccination effects on CD4 cells after COVID-19. Produced via immunoSEQ multiplex PCR; TCRdb's table is partial and in-frame only. The sample has tens of thousands of clones, roughly 67% seen once. Sequencing followed a ViraFEST assay step that expanded antigen-specific CD4+ T cells with viral peptide pools. Upon completion of under eleven days in culture, CD4+ T cells were isolated. Every participant took two doses of the BNT162b2 or mRNA-1273 vaccine. These receptors have no identified antigens. The input for sequencing was CD4+ T cells from PBMCs cultured with SARS-CoV-2 spike peptides, taken after COVID-19 vaccination. The receptors come from a human donor who received a COVID-19 vaccine.

The rearrangement links TRBV3-1 (or the pseudogene TRBV3-2) to TRBJ1-3; 7 bases map to TRBD1. With V trimmed by 3 bases and J by 0 bases, 11 bases remained unmatched. This CDR3 contains 18 residues. In germline, CDR1 is LGHDT, CDR2 YNNKEL (reference sequence). CDR3: CASSQSPTGFGSGNTIYF. The DNA for the CDR3 is TGTGCCAGCAGCCAGAGCCCGACAGGGTTCGGCTCTGGAAACACCATATATTTT.

The chain combines TRBV27 with TRBJ1-4; D is undetermined. This CDR3 has 14 residues. Germline V CDR1 and CDR2: MNHEY, SMNVEV (reference sequence). Between the trimmed V and J ends, which lost 5 bases and 7 bases, there was a span of 14 bases. In nucleotides, the CDR3 is TGTGCCAGCAGTCCGGGCGGTACGGGTGAAAAACTGTTTTTT. It specifies CASSPGGTGEKLFF.

The chain uses TRBV7-9 and TRBJ2-7; 11 bases line up with TRBD2. The germline V gene encodes CDR1 SEHNR and CDR2 FQNEAQ (reference sequence). The CDR3 length is 15 residues. The junction had 5 bases not matched to a gene; V was cut back by 5 bases and J by 2 bases. In DNA form, the CDR3 reads TGTGCCAGCAGCCTTACTAGCGGGGGAACCTACGAGCAGTACTTC. Protein: CASSLTSGGTYEQYF.

This sequence joins TRBV3-1 (or the pseudogene TRBV3-2) and TRBJ1-1; TRBD1 might be the D (5 bases). The germline gives CDR1 LGHDT, CDR2 YNNKEL (reference sequence). The CDR3 sequence is 14 residues long. V dropped 3 bases and J dropped 4 bases, with 12 bases sitting between them. The CDR3 region is CASSQTPTVTEAFF. The CDR3 nucleotides are TGTGCCAGCAGCCAGACGCCGACAGTCACTGAAGCTTTCTTT.